Reported below is one TCR beta chain. The data were produced by immunoSEQ multiplex PCR, yet TCRdb's version contains in-frame clones alone and is incomplete. The profile shows a few hundred thousand clones, around 89% of them singletons. The data originate from a study of blood T cell repertoires in COVID-19. About the research overall: Whether acute or convalescent, the COVID-19 samples came from the United States, Italy and Spain. PBMCs, B-cell-depleted T cells, or T cells were the source of the cDNA or gDNA that made up the material.

Germline V gene sequence: CDR1 MDHEN, CDR2 SYDVKM. This CDR3 spans 14 amino acids. The V end lost 5 bases, the J end lost 3 bases, and 11 bases lay between the germline ends. V gene TRBV28 combines with J gene TRBJ1-3; D is possibly TRBD1 (5 bases). This sequence was found in a woman aged 55-69 years with COVID-19, enrolled during active disease. The sample taken for sequencing was peripheral blood. For the CDR3, the DNA is TGTGCCAGCAGTCCCGGGGGTGTTGGAAACACCATATATTTT. Translated: CASSPGGVGNTIYF.